The 10 T cell receptor beta chains in this list originate from one sample, sequenced in a study of T cell responses to AZD1222 COVID-19 vaccine. Clones were read by immunoSEQ multiplex PCR, and TCRdb kept only the in-frame ones, dropping some. The repertoire holds 120,000 or so clones, with about nine tenths as singletons. This material consisted of peripheral blood, taken on day 0 of AZD1222 vaccination. All receptors derive from an adult in good health.

V gene TRBV7-9 combines with J gene TRBJ2-5; D may match TRBD1 or TRBD2 (5 bases each). From germline, CDR1 is SEHNR and CDR2 FQNEAQ (reference sequence). CDR3 size: 13 residues. V lost 6 bases and J 2 bases, leaving 10 bases between the germline ends. CDR3 region: CASSRGGQETQYF. The DNA of the CDR3 is TGTGCCAGCAGTAGGGGCGGGCAAGAGACCCAGTACTTC.

This sequence joins TRBV5-6 and TRBJ2-6; 9 nucleotides align to TRBD1. Germline CDR1 is SGHDT and CDR2 is YYEEEE. V gave up 2 bases and J gave up 0 bases; unmatched junction bases: 9. This CDR3 has 19 amino acids. CDR3 coding DNA: TGTGCCAGCAGCTTTTGGGGGACAGGGAGGTCCTCTGGGGCCAACGTCCTGACTTTC. Translating it yields CASSFWGTGRSSGANVLTF.

The J gene is TRBJ1-5, the V gene TRBV21-1. TRBV21-1 is a known pseudogene. This CDR3 comprises 14 residues. The CDR3 nucleotides read TGTGCCAGCAGCAAAAAGGGGGGCCACAGAGCCCAGCATTTT. It translates to CASSKKGGHRAQHF.

V gene TRBV18 combines with J gene TRBJ2-1, with 8 bases aligning to TRBD2. Trimming removed 4 bases from V and 5 bases from J; junction bases left unmatched: 13. This CDR3 contains 17 residues. CDR1 is KGHSH and CDR2 is LQKENI in the germline V gene. The CDR3 nucleotides read TGTGCCAGCTCACGTCGGACTAGCCCCGCGGTCGACAATGAGCAGTTCTTC. It translates to CASSRRTSPAVDNEQFF.

The J gene is TRBJ2-1, the V gene TRBV6-1; the D is unclear. Trimming cost V 0 bases and J 3 bases, with 18 bases left between them. This CDR3 has 18 amino acids. Germline CDR1 and CDR2: MNHNS and SASEGT. In DNA, the CDR3 is TGTGCCAGCAGTGAAGCGCTTCTGGGCAAAACCCTCTACAATGAGCAGTTCTTC. It translates to CASSEALLGKTLYNEQFF.

V is TRBV21-1 and J is TRBJ2-4. TRBV21-1 constitutes a pseudogene. The CDR3 runs to 15 residues. The CDR3 sequence: CASSQAHGTKNIQYF. CDR3 nucleotides: TGTGCCAGCAGCCAAGCCCATGGGACCAAAAACATTCAGTACTTC.

The chain joins TRBV5-4 to TRBJ2-5; TRBD1 aligns across 8 bases. Germline V gene data show CDR1 as SGHNT and CDR2 as YYREEE (reference sequence). V trimming: 0 bases; J trimming: 6 bases; junction bases outside the gene matches: 4. This CDR3 has 14 residues. CDR3 sequence: CASSLEDREKTQYF. The DNA of the CDR3 is TGTGCCAGCAGCTTGGAGGACAGGGAAAAGACCCAGTACTTC.

The chain joins TRBV30 to TRBJ2-1; 7 bases fit TRBD2. The V gene's germline CDR1 is GTSNPN and CDR2 SVGIG (reference sequence). With 1 base clipped from V and 6 bases from J, the junction kept 9 bases outside the gene matches. The CDR3 covers 15 residues. In DNA, the CDR3 is TGTGCCTGGAGTGATGGAGGGAGGGCCTTCAATGAGCAGTTCTTC. It codes for CAWSDGGRAFNEQFF. The entire variable domain, with the rest obtained from reference TRBV30 and TRBJ2-1, is as follows: SQTIHQWPATLVQPVGSPLSLECTVEGTSNPNLYWYRQAAGRGLQLLFYSVGIGQISSEVPQNLSASRPQDRQFILSSKKLLLSDSGFYLCAWSDGGRAFNEQFFGPGTRLTVL.

V and J are TRBV19 and TRBJ2-5, with 8 bases fitting TRBD1. J gave up 2 bases and V 1 base, and 3 bases lay outside the gene matches. From germline, CDR1 is LNHDA and CDR2 SQIVND (reference sequence). This CDR3 is built from 15 residues. The chain's CDR3 is CASSIARGLQETQYF. CDR3 coding DNA: TGTGCCAGTAGTATAGCCAGGGGGCTTCAAGAGACCCAGTACTTC.

The chain links TRBV4-1 to TRBJ1-2; no clear D gene. V was cut by 0 bases and J by 7 bases, with 12 bases left in between. Germline V gene sequence: CDR1 MGHRA, CDR2 YSYEKL. The CDR3 totals 14 residues. CDR3 amino acids: CASSQDLGTPGYTF. CDR3 nucleotides: TGCGCCAGCAGCCAAGATCTGGGCACTCCTGGCTACACCTTC.